The source of this TCR beta chain is a study of cytomegalovirus exposure and HLA in healthy donors (TCRdb year 2017). With regard to the full study: An earlier analysis of roughly 500 of the donors reported 250 to 300 Gb of sequence data and some 100 million unique TCR beta sequences from about 179 million T cells. Roughly 300 gigabases of sequencing data and 70 million to 85 million unique TCR sequences were included in an early release covering roughly 700 HLA-typed donors. The genetic ancestry cluster associated with self-reported Caucasian donors included 70% to 85% of the 398 genotyped donors. The study was designed to test whether signatures of past pathogen exposure could be identified by cataloging public T cell receptors. The study profiled the T cell repertoires of approximately 700 subjects by immunosequencing and related them to cytomegalovirus serostatus. Besides the first cohort of 500 to 700 subjects, a separate validation cohort made up of 120 different subjects was used. High-throughput TCR immunosequencing, statistical association of individual TCRs with disease status, and machine learning were combined to predict cytomegalovirus infection status. A later analysis re-examined previously published TCR beta repertoires from just over 650 donors and added high-resolution HLA genotyping to investigate patterns of TCR occurrence. Rather than using new phenotypic data, the later analysis identified candidate immune exposures from TCR beta sequences and from how often those sequences occurred across donors. In an earlier analysis of 550 to 700 of the donors, high-throughput TCR beta sequencing was used to judge whether each TCR beta V gene segment behaved as functional or pseudogenic. Donor age, sex, ethnicity and CMV serostatus were compiled alongside the repertoire data. A later genetic analysis took genome-wide SNP genotypes for about 55% of the 666 donors and used that subset as a discovery cohort. All discovery cohort repertoires had been generated on a single sequencing platform. Both class I and class II loci were covered by HLA typing, at four-digit resolution. Typing coverage differed by locus: A, B, C, DRB1 and DQB1 were typed in roughly 629-630 donors, DQA1 in about 500, DPA1 in around 600, and DPB1 in around 490. Because of strong linkage in the cohort, roughly five DR-DQ haplotypes were treated as single units for association and clustering. Among some 400 genotyped donors of the cohort, an average of approximately 220,000 unique TCR beta nucleotide sequences was sequenced per donor, of which 15% to 20% were non-productive. Broader findings and caveats from the paper: According to a later analysis, most CMV-associated TCR beta chains appeared to be HLA-restricted, and the HLA associations seemed to be driven largely by CMV exposure. A further reported finding was that TCR beta sequences accurately predicted the HLA-A and HLA-B alleles for most subjects in the first cohort. According to a later analysis, TCR association rates differed among HLA loci, with DRB1 alleles showing the most associated TCRs and HLA-C alleles showing the fewest. A later genetic analysis associated a missense DCLRE1C variant with V-gene and J-gene trimming of TCR beta chains, and an independent cohort replicated the association. This cohort had only TCR beta chains sequenced, and the lack of alpha or paired-chain data limited which features could be detected. In vitro tests confirmed that three of the cytomegalovirus-associated TCR beta chains recognize cytomegalovirus antigens. A cluster of highly shared sequence variants was judged likely to be a technical artifact of the sequencing pipeline. Most TCR sequences were observed very rarely across donors, whereas some public TCRs were present in many individuals. A later analysis found that HLA-associated TCR beta chains were more clonally expanded and had lower generation probabilities than equally common non-associated chains. The classifier was reported to diagnose cytomegalovirus status with high specificity and sensitivity in both the original cohort and the validation cohort. Roughly uniform sequencing depth across donors was assumed in presence/absence analyses, although this assumption may not hold. In an earlier analysis of about 600 of the donors, most TCR beta V segments appeared in productive rearrangements about 90% or about 30% of the time, broadly matching IMGT annotations. The study gave a list of some 150 TCR beta chains associated with cytomegalovirus. Compared with the approximately 670-donor mean, donors in an Asian-associated ancestry cluster had fewer N-insertions in productive TCRs, according to a later genetic analysis. Strong co-occurrence of HLA alleles, especially DR and DQ, made assigning TCR associations to individual alleles difficult. Over 15 rarely observed V segments, including chromosome 9 orphons, were excluded from the earlier analysis of some 590 of the donors because counts were too low. For the cohort, immune exposure information was limited to CMV serostatus. Linkage disequilibrium might explain the correlated functional status among segregating V segments, but an unknown experimental factor could not be excluded. Some IMGT-functional V segments, including TRBV6-2 and TRBV6-3, could not be told apart with the 87-base-pair reads, so those segments were excluded. According to the authors, the approach could potentially be generalized to other disease states and immunological phenotypes. In a later analysis, over 15,000 TCR beta sequences were associated with specific HLA alleles at a false discovery rate of 0.05. In a later analysis, several top co-occurrence clusters were reported to appear linked to parvovirus B19, influenza, CMV and Epstein-Barr virus. Because some donors lacked HLA typing at each locus, the association tests relied only on the typed subset.

Library method: the immunoSEQ multiplex PCR assay. For the multiplex PCR, a mixture combining 60 forward primers for TCR Vbeta segments and 13 reverse primers for TCR Jbeta segments was used. Amplification of the CDR3 region of rearranged TCR beta genes was performed with a multiplex PCR assay on genomic DNA. The amplified TCR beta libraries were sequenced on the Illumina HiSeq System as 87-base-pair reads. The authors processed their data as follows. A later analysis tallied roughly 76 million unique TCR beta chains across the 666 repertoires, and about 10 million of those chains were shared by two or more donors. To remove PCR and sequencing errors, raw reads were error-corrected and collapsed into unique sequences using a nearest-neighbor algorithm that merged closely related sequences. CDR3 sequences were aligned to IMGT reference sequences to assign V, D and J gene segments. For a sequence to be retained, a match of at least six nucleotides was required to both a V gene segment and a J gene segment. A rearrangement counted as productive if the CDR3 had no stop codons and remained in frame with V and J, and every other rearrangement counted as non-productive. Following IMGT convention, CDR3 was defined as the stretch from the second conserved V-encoded cysteine up to the conserved J-encoded phenylalanine. The earlier analysis of some 580 of the donors excluded any sequence lacking an unambiguous match to a single V gene segment. An earlier analysis of fewer than 650 of the donors classified V segments as functional when productive rearrangements were above 56.7% and as segregating when the standard deviation between donors was above 5%. A statistical classification framework was developed to diagnose cytomegalovirus status using the catalog of TCR beta chain sequences. In a later analysis, V and J genes were assigned by comparing TCR nucleotide sequences against IMGT/GENE-DB human TR gene sequences. A later analysis assigned CDR3 sequences and most-parsimonious VDJ recombination scenarios with the TCRdist pipeline. A later analysis defined each TCR beta chain by its CDR3 amino acid sequence plus V-gene family, and excluded reads lacking a unique V-gene family. In a later analysis, a few hundred highly shared, low-generation-probability nucleotide sequences were removed to address suspected cross-contamination and a sequencing artifact. In a later analysis, a clonal expansion index was calculated for each public chain from normalized within-repertoire ranks of inferred template counts. Generation probabilities in a later analysis came from a VDJ recombination model fitted to out-of-frame rearrangements, and those results were checked against IGoR. In a later analysis, TCR-TCR, TCR-HLA and TCR-CMV co-occurrence was scored with hypergeometric tests, and a repertoire-size bias correction was applied to TCR pairs. False discovery rates were estimated in a later analysis by permuting HLA or CMV assignments 20 times. In a later analysis, co-occurring TCRs were grouped with DBSCAN, and TCRdist sequence similarity was added when clustering was performed within HLA-allele-positive subsets. Repertoires with fewer than 30,000 or more than 120,000 public chains, plus five repertoires with anomalous nucleotide sharing, were excluded from co-occurrence clustering. The table was pulled from immuneACCESS by TCRdb, which kept in-frame rearrangements only. Such tables lose some clones; where checked, under half of the loss comes from unresolved V genes, and the rest has no known cause. D and trimming come from the DNA, and the V and J calls and clone size come from that table. The sample yields more than 150,000 clones; over 80% were counted once. The top ten hold roughly 6.3% of the sample.

The germline V gene supplies CDR1 SGHTA and CDR2 FQGNSA. V is trimmed back by 3 bases and J by 5 bases, and the junction contains 2 bases that no gene match accounts for. From the cysteine through the phenylalanine, the CDR3 covers 14 amino acids. Only the CDR3 DNA is retained, 42 bases long and in frame from the first base. The cohort was made up of under 800 healthy bone marrow donors. At the time of sampling, every cohort member was nominally healthy, though immune exposures that went unrecorded were likely present. The donor tested CMV seropositive and was one of the 289 seropositive cohort members. Each donor provided a peripheral blood sample, and peripheral blood mononuclear cells were used for TCR beta sequencing. The Qiagen DNeasy Blood Extraction Kit was used to extract genomic DNA from the blood cell samples. With respect to this clone: Which antigen it targets is not known. The input lacks base qualities; no much larger clone sits a single base away.

What was sequenced was PBMCs. In this chain, TRBV7-2 is recombined with TRBJ1-1; 11 bases in the middle match TRBD1. The source is a man aged 35 to 55 in good health and CMV-seropositive. The DNA is as follows: TGTGCCAGCAGCTTGGGGGACAGGGGGACTGAAGCTTTCTTT. The encoded protein is CASSLGDRGTEAFF.